This TCR beta chain comes out of a study of blood T cell repertoires in COVID-19. Study background: Specimens from acute and convalescent COVID-19 originated in the United States, Italy and Spain. PBMCs, B-cell-depleted T cells, or T cells provided the cDNA or gDNA that made up the material.

Sequencing used immunoSEQ multiplex PCR; TCRdb keeps in-frame clones, though not all of them. Of 200,000 to 250,000 clones in the sample, about nine tenths were seen once. The germline V and J ends were trimmed by 5 bases and 6 bases, with 5 bases remaining between them. This CDR3 comprises 11 residues. Per the germline V gene, CDR1 is WSHSY and CDR2 is SAAADI. Sequenced sample: peripheral blood. The source is a man aged 30 to 39 who had recovered from COVID-19. This sequence joins TRBV10-2 and TRBJ2-1; D is undetermined. The CDR3 reads CASSSSNEQFF. The CDR3 DNA sequence: TGCGCCAGCAGTTCCAGCAATGAGCAGTTCTTC.